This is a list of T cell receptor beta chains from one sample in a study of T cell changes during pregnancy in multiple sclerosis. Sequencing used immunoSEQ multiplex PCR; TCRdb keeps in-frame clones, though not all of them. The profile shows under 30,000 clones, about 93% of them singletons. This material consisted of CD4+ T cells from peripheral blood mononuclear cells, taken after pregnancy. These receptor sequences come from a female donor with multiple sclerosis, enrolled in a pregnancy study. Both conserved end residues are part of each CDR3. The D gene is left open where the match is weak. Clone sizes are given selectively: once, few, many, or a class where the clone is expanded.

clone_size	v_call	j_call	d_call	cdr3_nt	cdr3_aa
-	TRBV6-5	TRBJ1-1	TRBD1	TGTGCCAGCAGTTACGCGGACAGGGGACTCACTGAAGCTTTCTTT	CASSYADRGLTEAFF
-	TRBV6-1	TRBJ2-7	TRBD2	TGTGCCAGCACTATTACTAGCGGGGGCTCCTACGAGCAGTACTTC	CASTITSGGSYEQYF
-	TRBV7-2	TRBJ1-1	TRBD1	TGTGCCAGCAGCAACTTATTAGGGGGCCTTGAAGCTTTCTTT	CASSNLLGGLEAFF
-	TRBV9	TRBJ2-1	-	TGTGCCAGCAGCGTACTAGGGGGTGAGCAGTTCTTC	CASSVLGGEQFF
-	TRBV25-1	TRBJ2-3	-	TGTGCCAGCAGTGGGACAGGCACAGATACGCAGTATTTT	CASSGTGTDTQYF
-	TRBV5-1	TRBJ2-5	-	TGCGCCAGCACCTCCTGGGGCGGGGTTGAGGAGACCCAGTACTTC	CASTSWGGVEETQYF
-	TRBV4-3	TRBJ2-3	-	TGCGCCAGCAGCCAAGGCCCGGCAGATACGCAGTATTTT	CASSQGPADTQYF
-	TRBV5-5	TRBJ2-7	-	TGTGCCAGCAGCTTGGGTCAGGGGCTGTCCTACGAGCAGTACTTC	CASSLGQGLSYEQYF
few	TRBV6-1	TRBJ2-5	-	TGTGCCAGCAGTGAAGCGCGGTGGGGGGGCCGTATGAAGACCCAGTACTTC	CASSEARWGGRMKTQYF
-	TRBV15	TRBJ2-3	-	TGTGCCACCAGCAGAGATCTCCGAGCGGGCCACACAGATACGCAGTATTTT	CATSRDLRAGHTDTQYF
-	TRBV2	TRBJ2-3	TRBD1	TGTGCCAGCAGGGACGACAGGGAAAGCACAGATACGCAGTATTTT	CASRDDRESTDTQYF
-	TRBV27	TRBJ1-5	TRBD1	TGTGCCAGCAGTCCCGACAGGGATCAGCCCCAGCATTTT	CASSPDRDQPQHF
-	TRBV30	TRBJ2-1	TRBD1	TGTGCCTGGAGTGTAGGGGGCTTAAACAATGAGCAGTTCTTC	CAWSVGGLNNEQFF
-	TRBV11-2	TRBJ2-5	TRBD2	TGTGCCAGCAGCTCCTTGACTAGCGGGGGGGTTACGTACTTC	CASSSLTSGGVTYF